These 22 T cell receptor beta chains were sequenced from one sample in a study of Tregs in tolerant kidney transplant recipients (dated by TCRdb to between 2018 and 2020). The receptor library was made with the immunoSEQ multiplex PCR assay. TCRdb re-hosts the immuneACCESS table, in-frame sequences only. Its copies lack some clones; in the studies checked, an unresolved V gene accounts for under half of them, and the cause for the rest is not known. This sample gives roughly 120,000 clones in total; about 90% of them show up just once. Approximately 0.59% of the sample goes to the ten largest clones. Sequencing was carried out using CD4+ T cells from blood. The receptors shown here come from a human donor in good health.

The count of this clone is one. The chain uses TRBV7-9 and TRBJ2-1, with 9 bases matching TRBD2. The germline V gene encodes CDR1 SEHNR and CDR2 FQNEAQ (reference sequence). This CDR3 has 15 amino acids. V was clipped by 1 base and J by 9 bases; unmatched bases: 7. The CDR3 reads CASSLVAGGPREQFF. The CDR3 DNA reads TGTGCCAGCAGCTTAGTGGCGGGAGGGCCACGTGAGCAGTTCTTC. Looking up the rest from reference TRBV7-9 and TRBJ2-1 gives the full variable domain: DTGVSQNPRHKITKRGQNVTFRCDPISEHNRLYWYRQTLGQGPEFLTYFQNEAQLEKSRLLSDRFSAERPKGSFSTLEIQRTEQGDSAMYLCASSLVAGGPREQFFGPGTRLTVL.

CDR3 DNA sequence: TGTGCCACCAGCAGAGATGGGACGGGCTCTGCGGCTTTCTTT. The encoded protein is CATSRDGTGSAAFF. The chain couples TRBV15 to TRBJ1-1; the D gene is possibly TRBD1 (5 bases). This CDR3 has 14 residues. The germline V gene has CDR1 LNHNV and CDR2 YYDKDF (reference sequence). V was trimmed by 0 bases and J by 11 bases, leaving 16 bases between them.

For the CDR3, the DNA is TGTGCCAGCTCACCCGGACAGCCCAACACCGGGGAGCTGTTTTTT. The encoded protein is CASSPGQPNTGELFF. This chain uses TRBV6-1 with TRBJ2-2, with a weak D call TRBD1 (6 bases). Germline assignment: CDR1 MNHNS and CDR2 SASEGT. V lost 8 bases to trimming and J lost 2 bases, with 15 bases between them. The CDR3 sequence is 15 residues long.

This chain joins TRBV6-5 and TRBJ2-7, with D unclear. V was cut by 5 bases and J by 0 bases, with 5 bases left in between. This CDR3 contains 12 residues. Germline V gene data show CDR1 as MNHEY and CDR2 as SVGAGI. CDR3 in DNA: TGTGCCAGCAGTCCATACTCCTACGAGCAGTACTTC. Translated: CASSPYSYEQYF.

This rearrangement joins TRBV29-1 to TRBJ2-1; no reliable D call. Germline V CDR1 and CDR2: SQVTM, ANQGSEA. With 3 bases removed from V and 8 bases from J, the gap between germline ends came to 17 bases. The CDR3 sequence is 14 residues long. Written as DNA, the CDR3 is TGCAGCGTTGAGCCGCCTATCCCTGTCGATGAGCAGTTCTTC. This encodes CSVEPPIPVDEQFF.

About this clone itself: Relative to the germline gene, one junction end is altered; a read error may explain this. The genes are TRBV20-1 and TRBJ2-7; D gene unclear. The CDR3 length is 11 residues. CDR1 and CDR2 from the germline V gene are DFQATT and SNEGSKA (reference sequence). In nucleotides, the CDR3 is TGCAGTGCTGCTAACTCCGACGAGCAGTACTTC. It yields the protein CSAANSDEQYF.

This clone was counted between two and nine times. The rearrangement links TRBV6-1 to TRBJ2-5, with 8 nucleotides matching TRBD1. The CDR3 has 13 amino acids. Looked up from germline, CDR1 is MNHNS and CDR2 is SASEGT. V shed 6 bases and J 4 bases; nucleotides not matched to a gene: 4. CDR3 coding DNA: TGTGCCAGCAGGATCACAGGGGGAGAGACCCAGTACTTC. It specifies CASRITGGETQYF.

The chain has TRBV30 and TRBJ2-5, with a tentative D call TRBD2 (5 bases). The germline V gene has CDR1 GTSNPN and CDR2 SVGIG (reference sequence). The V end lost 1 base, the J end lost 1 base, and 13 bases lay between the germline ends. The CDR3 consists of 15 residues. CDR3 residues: CAWSAGMSGQETQYF. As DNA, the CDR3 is TGTGCCTGGAGTGCGGGTATGAGCGGCCAAGAGACCCAGTACTTC.

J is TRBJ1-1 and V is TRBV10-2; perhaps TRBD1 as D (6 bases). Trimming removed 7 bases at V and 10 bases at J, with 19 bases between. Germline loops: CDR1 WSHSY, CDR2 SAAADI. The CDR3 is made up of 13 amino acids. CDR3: CASKFDGGAAAFF. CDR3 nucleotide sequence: TGCGCCAGCAAGTTCGATGGGGGCGCGGCAGCTTTCTTT.

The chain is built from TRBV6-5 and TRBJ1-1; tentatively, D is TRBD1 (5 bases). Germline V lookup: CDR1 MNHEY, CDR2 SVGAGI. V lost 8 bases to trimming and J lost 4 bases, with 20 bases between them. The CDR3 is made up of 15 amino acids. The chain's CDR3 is CASRMLFAGSTEAFF. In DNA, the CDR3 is TGTGCCAGCCGTATGTTGTTCGCAGGGTCCACTGAAGCTTTCTTT.

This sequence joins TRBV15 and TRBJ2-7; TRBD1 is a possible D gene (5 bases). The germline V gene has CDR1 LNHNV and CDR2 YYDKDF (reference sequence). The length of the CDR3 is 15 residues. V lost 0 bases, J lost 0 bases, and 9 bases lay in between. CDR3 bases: TGTGCCACCAGCAGAGAAACACAGGTCTCCTACGAGCAGTACTTC. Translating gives CATSRETQVSYEQYF.

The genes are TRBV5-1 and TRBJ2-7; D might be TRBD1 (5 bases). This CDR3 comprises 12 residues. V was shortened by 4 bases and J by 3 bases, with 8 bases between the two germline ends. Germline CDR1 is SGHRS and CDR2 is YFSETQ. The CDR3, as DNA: TGCGCCAGCAGCCCGGACAACTACGAGCAGTACTTC. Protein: CASSPDNYEQYF. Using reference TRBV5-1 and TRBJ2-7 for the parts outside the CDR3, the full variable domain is KAGVTQTPRYLIKTRGQQVTLSCSPISGHRSVSWYQQTPGQGLQFLFEYFSETQRNKGNFPGRFSGRQFSNSRSEMNVSTLELGDSALYLCASSPDNYEQYFGPGTRLTVT.

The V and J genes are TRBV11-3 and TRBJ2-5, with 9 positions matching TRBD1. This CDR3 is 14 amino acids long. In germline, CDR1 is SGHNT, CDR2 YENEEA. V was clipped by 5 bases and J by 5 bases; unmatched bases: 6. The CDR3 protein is CASSQGQGHETQYF. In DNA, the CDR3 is TGTGCCAGCAGCCAGGGACAGGGTCACGAGACCCAGTACTTC.

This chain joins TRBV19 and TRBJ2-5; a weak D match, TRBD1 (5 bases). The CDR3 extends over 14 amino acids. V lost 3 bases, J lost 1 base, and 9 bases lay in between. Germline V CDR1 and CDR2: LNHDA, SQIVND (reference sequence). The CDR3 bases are TGTGCCAGTAGTATCGACAGTATCCAAGAGACCCAGTACTTC. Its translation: CASSIDSIQETQYF.

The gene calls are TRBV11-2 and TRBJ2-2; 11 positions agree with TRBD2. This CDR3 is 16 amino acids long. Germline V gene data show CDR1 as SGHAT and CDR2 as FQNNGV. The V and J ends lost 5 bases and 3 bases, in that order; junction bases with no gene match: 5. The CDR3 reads CASSPGTSGYTGELFF. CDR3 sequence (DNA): TGTGCCAGCAGCCCTGGGACTAGCGGATACACCGGGGAGCTGTTTTTT.

In DNA, the CDR3 is TGTGCCAGTAGTATTAGGGGCGGGAGGACTGAAGCTTTCTTT. Protein: CASSIRGGRTEAFF. The chain combines TRBV19 with TRBJ1-1, with D perhaps TRBD1 (5 bases). Per germline, CDR1 LNHDA and CDR2 SQIVND (reference sequence). Trimming pared 3 bases from V and 5 bases from J, leaving 13 bases between. The CDR3 extends over 14 amino acids. Full variable domain (outside the CDR3, taken from reference TRBV19 and TRBJ1-1): DGGITQSPKYLFRKEGQNVTLSCEQNLNHDAMYWYRQDPGQGLRLIYYSQIVNDFQKGDIAEGYSVSREKKESFPLTVTSAQKNPTAFYLCASSIRGGRTEAFFGQGTRLTVV.

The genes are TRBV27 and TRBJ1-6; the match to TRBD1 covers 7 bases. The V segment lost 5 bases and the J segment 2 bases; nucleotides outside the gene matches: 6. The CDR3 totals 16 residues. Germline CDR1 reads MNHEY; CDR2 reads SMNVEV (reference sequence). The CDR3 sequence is CASSPRDRPYNSPLHF. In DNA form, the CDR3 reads TGTGCCAGCAGTCCCCGGGACAGACCCTATAATTCACCCCTCCACTTT.

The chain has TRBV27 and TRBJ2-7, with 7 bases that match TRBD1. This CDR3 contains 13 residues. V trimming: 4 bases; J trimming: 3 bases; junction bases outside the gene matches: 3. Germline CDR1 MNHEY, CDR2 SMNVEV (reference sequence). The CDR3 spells CASSSTGNYEQYF. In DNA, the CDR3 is TGTGCCAGCAGTTCGACAGGGAACTACGAGCAGTACTTC.

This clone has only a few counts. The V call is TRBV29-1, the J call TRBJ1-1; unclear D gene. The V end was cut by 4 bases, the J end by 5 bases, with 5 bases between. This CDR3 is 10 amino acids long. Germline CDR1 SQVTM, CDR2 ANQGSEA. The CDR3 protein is CSVVITEAFF. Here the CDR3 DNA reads TGCAGCGTTGTGATTACTGAAGCTTTCTTT.

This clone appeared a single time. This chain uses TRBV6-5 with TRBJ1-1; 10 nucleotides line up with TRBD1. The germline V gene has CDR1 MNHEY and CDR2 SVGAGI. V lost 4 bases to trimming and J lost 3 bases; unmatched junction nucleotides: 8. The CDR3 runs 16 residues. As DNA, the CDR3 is TGTGCCAGCAGTTCCCACGGGACAGGGGTCGACACTGAAGCTTTCTTT. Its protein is CASSSHGTGVDTEAFF.

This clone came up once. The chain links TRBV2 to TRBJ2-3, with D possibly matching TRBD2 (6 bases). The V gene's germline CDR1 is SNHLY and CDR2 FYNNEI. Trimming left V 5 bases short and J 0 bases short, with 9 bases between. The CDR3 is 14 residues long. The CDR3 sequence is CASSRELSTDTQYF. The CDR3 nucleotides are TGTGCCAGCAGTCGGGAGCTTAGCACAGATACGCAGTATTTT. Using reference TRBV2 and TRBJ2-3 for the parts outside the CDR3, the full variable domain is EPEVTQTPSHQVTQMGQEVILRCVPISNHLYFYWYRQILGQKVEFLVSFYNNEISEKSEIFDDQFSVERPDGSNFTLKIRSTKLEDSAMYFCASSRELSTDTQYFGPGTRLTVL.

CDR3 bases: TGTGCCAGCAGCTTAGAGCGGGAGTCTAGATTAGCCAAAAACATTCAGTACTTC. As protein: CASSLERESRLAKNIQYF. The V gene is TRBV7-9, the J gene TRBJ2-4, with 8 bases lining up with TRBD2. Germline CDR1 reads SEHNR; CDR2 reads FQNEAQ (reference sequence). After removal of 1 base from V and 0 bases from J, the junction contained 8 bases not matched to a gene. CDR3 size: 18 residues. The whole variable domain, filled in from reference TRBV7-9 and TRBJ2-4, reads DTGVSQNPRHKITKRGQNVTFRCDPISEHNRLYWYRQTLGQGPEFLTYFQNEAQLEKSRLLSDRFSAERPKGSFSTLEIQRTEQGDSAMYLCASSLERESRLAKNIQYFGAGTRLSVL.